This TCR beta chain is drawn from a study of blood T cell repertoires in COVID-19. Turning to the study itself: PBMCs, B-cell-depleted T cells, or T cells were the source of the cDNA or gDNA that made up the material.

Trimming pared 3 bases from V and 7 bases from J, leaving 11 bases between. Germline CDR1 KGHDR, CDR2 SFDVKD. This CDR3 has 13 residues. Original data processing: Researchers report that nucleated cell counts were estimated from reference gene primer amplification. Sequencing used immunoSEQ multiplex PCR; TCRdb keeps in-frame clones, though not all of them. That table gives V, J and clone size, and the DNA gave D and trimming. This table holds 100,000 to 150,000 clones, around 82% found once. This rearrangement joins TRBV24-1 to TRBJ1-2, with a possible D match to TRBD1 (6 bases). The sequenced material came from peripheral blood. The sequence derives from a man between 60 and 75 years old with acute or convalescent COVID-19. The CDR3 loop is CATSDNRVRGYTF. The CDR3 coding sequence is TGTGCCACCAGTGATAACAGGGTCCGTGGCTACACCTTC.